A selection of T cell receptor beta chains follows, all from one sample in a study of T cell changes during pregnancy in multiple sclerosis. Measured with immunoSEQ multiplex PCR; TCRdb has only the in-frame clones, and not every one. The sample lists around 70,000 clones; 92% were seen once. The sample here was peripheral blood, taken in the first trimester of pregnancy. The receptors come from a female donor in good health, enrolled as a control in a pregnancy study. CDR3s include the opening cysteine and the closing phenylalanine or tryptophan. The D gene is left open where the match is weak. Not all rows give a size; the values are once, few, many and, for expanded clones, a class.

V gene: TRBV9; D gene: .; J gene: TRBJ2-2; clone size: .; CDR3 protein: CASSDGGELFF; CDR3 DNA: TGTGCCAGCAGCGACGGCGGGGAGCTGTTTTTT
V gene: TRBV5-5; D gene: .; J gene: TRBJ1-1; clone size: .; CDR3 protein: CASSTGTRVTEAFF; CDR3 DNA: TGTGCCAGCAGCACCGGGACACGTGTAACTGAAGCTTTCTTT
V gene: TRBV6-1; D gene: .; J gene: TRBJ1-6; clone size: .; CDR3 protein: CASSEAAGYGSPLHF; CDR3 DNA: TGTGCCAGCAGTGAAGCGGCGGGGTATGGCTCACCCCTCCACTTT
V gene: TRBV11-3; D gene: TRBD2; J gene: TRBJ2-1; clone size: .; CDR3 protein: CASSEREGKQFF; CDR3 DNA: TGTGCCAGCAGCGAGCGGGAGGGCAAGCAGTTCTTC
V gene: TRBV27; D gene: TRBD1; J gene: TRBJ1-1; clone size: .; CDR3 protein: CASSFQGALSEAFF; CDR3 DNA: TGTGCCAGCAGTTTTCAGGGGGCTCTCTCTGAAGCTTTCTTT
V gene: TRBV5-1; D gene: TRBD1; J gene: TRBJ2-3; clone size: .; CDR3 protein: CASSSGQGLTDTQYF; CDR3 DNA: TGCGCCAGCAGCTCGGGACAGGGTCTTACAGATACGCAGTATTTT
V gene: TRBV5-1; D gene: .; J gene: TRBJ2-2; clone size: .; CDR3 protein: CASGRGRANTGELFF; CDR3 DNA: TGCGCCAGCGGGAGGGGGAGAGCGAACACCGGGGAGCTGTTTTTT
V gene: TRBV18; D gene: .; J gene: TRBJ1-1; clone size: .; CDR3 protein: CASSPEANRVEKTEAFF; CDR3 DNA: TGTGCCAGCTCACCAGAAGCGAACAGGGTTGAAAAAACTGAAGCTTTCTTT
V gene: TRBV6-5; D gene: TRBD1; J gene: TRBJ2-3; clone size: .; CDR3 protein: CASRRQGSTDTQYF; CDR3 DNA: TGTGCCAGCAGACGACAGGGAAGCACAGATACGCAGTATTTT
V gene: TRBV2; D gene: .; J gene: TRBJ1-2; clone size: .; CDR3 protein: CASNRTANYGYTF; CDR3 DNA: TGTGCCAGTAATCGGACAGCTAACTATGGCTACACCTTC
V gene: TRBV29-1; D gene: TRBD2; J gene: TRBJ2-1; clone size: .; CDR3 protein: CSVEGLPTSYNEQFF; CDR3 DNA: TGCAGCGTTGAGGGACTACCGACCTCCTATAATGAGCAGTTCTTC
V gene: TRBV7-9; D gene: .; J gene: TRBJ2-5; clone size: .; CDR3 protein: CASSSSWGLSEETQYF; CDR3 DNA: TGTGCCAGCAGCTCGTCTTGGGGACTCTCAGAAGAGACCCAGTACTTC
V gene: TRBV9; D gene: TRBD1; J gene: TRBJ1-2; clone size: .; CDR3 protein: CASSAGQGLTNYGYTF; CDR3 DNA: TGTGCCAGCAGCGCAGGACAGGGGTTGACTAACTATGGCTACACCTTC
V gene: TRBV5-1; D gene: TRBD1; J gene: TRBJ1-2; clone size: .; CDR3 protein: CASSLAGTGVAGYTF; CDR3 DNA: TGCGCCAGCAGCTTGGCCGGGACAGGGGTTGCCGGCTACACCTTC
V gene: TRBV29-1; D gene: .; J gene: TRBJ1-5; clone size: .; CDR3 protein: CSVEVGGGQPQHF; CDR3 DNA: TGCAGCGTTGAAGTGGGGGGGGGTCAGCCCCAGCATTTT
V gene: TRBV6-5; D gene: TRBD2; J gene: TRBJ2-1; clone size: .; CDR3 protein: CASKELADLWDEQFF; CDR3 DNA: TGTGCCAGCAAAGAACTAGCGGACCTCTGGGATGAGCAGTTCTTC
V gene: TRBV4-2; D gene: TRBD2; J gene: TRBJ2-3; clone size: few; CDR3 protein: CASSPGLAETDTQYF; CDR3 DNA: TGTGCCAGCAGCCCGGGACTAGCGGAAACAGATACGCAGTATTTT
V gene: TRBV10-3; D gene: TRBD1; J gene: TRBJ1-4; clone size: .; CDR3 protein: CASRDRDRDEKLFF; CDR3 DNA: TGTGCCAGCAGAGACAGGGATCGGGATGAAAAACTGTTTTTT
V gene: TRBV15; D gene: TRBD1; J gene: TRBJ2-5; clone size: .; CDR3 protein: CATSRDGQGAWETQYF; CDR3 DNA: TGTGCCACCAGCAGAGATGGACAGGGGGCTTGGGAGACCCAGTACTTC
V gene: TRBV6-4; D gene: .; J gene: TRBJ2-1; clone size: .; CDR3 protein: CASSVKGEHEQFF; CDR3 DNA: TGTGCCAGCAGTGTTAAGGGGGAGCATGAGCAGTTCTTC
V gene: TRBV15; D gene: TRBD1; J gene: TRBJ2-7; clone size: .; CDR3 protein: CATSRETGGPDEQYF; CDR3 DNA: TGTGCCACCAGCAGAGAGACAGGGGGACCTGACGAGCAGTACTTC
V gene: TRBV2; D gene: TRBD1; J gene: TRBJ2-3; clone size: .; CDR3 protein: CASSDTGETDTQYF; CDR3 DNA: TGTGCCAGCAGTGATACAGGGGAGACAGATACGCAGTATTTT
V gene: TRBV27; D gene: .; J gene: TRBJ2-7; clone size: .; CDR3 protein: CASSSRQAASYEQYF; CDR3 DNA: TGTGCCAGCAGTTCGCGACAGGCCGCCTCCTACGAGCAGTACTTC
V gene: TRBV2; D gene: TRBD2; J gene: TRBJ2-6; clone size: .; CDR3 protein: CASIPTSGRAGANVLTF; CDR3 DNA: TGTGCCAGCATCCCGACTAGCGGGAGGGCTGGGGCCAACGTCCTGACTTTC
V gene: TRBV6-5; D gene: .; J gene: TRBJ1-2; clone size: .; CDR3 protein: CASVYRVGDIFRYTF; CDR3 DNA: TGTGCCAGCGTTTACCGGGTTGGGGACATCTTTCGCTACACCTTC
V gene: TRBV30; D gene: TRBD2; J gene: TRBJ2-2; clone size: .; CDR3 protein: CAWSEEAGGVIRELFF; CDR3 DNA: TGTGCCTGGAGTGAAGAAGCGGGAGGGGTTATCAGGGAGCTGTTTTTT
V gene: TRBV5-6; D gene: TRBD2; J gene: TRBJ2-3; clone size: .; CDR3 protein: CASSSSSGRRTDTQYF; CDR3 DNA: TGTGCCAGCAGCTCGTCTAGCGGGAGGCGCACAGATACGCAGTATTTT
V gene: TRBV10-3; D gene: .; J gene: TRBJ2-1; clone size: .; CDR3 protein: CATLDQNIDEQFF; CDR3 DNA: TGTGCCACCCTAGACCAGAATATCGATGAGCAGTTCTTC
V gene: TRBV5-4; D gene: .; J gene: TRBJ2-3; clone size: once; CDR3 protein: CASSLVGSTDTQYF; CDR3 DNA: TGTGCCAGCAGCTTGGTCGGTAGCACAGATACGCAGTATTTT
V gene: TRBV5-6; D gene: TRBD2; J gene: TRBJ2-1; clone size: .; CDR3 protein: CASSLLAGYNEQFF; CDR3 DNA: TGTGCCAGCAGCTTACTAGCGGGTTACAATGAGCAGTTCTTC
V gene: TRBV7-6; D gene: .; J gene: TRBJ1-1; clone size: .; CDR3 protein: CASSPPRGGTEAFF; CDR3 DNA: TGTGCCAGCAGCCCCCCCCGGGGGGGGACTGAAGCTTTCTTT
V gene: TRBV6-1; D gene: TRBD2; J gene: TRBJ2-1; clone size: .; CDR3 protein: CASGLAGYSYNEQFF; CDR3 DNA: TGTGCCAGCGGATTAGCGGGGTACTCCTACAATGAGCAGTTCTTC
V gene: TRBV30; D gene: TRBD1; J gene: TRBJ1-1; clone size: .; CDR3 protein: CAWSVRGPMNTEAFF; CDR3 DNA: TGTGCCTGGAGTGTCAGGGGGCCGATGAACACTGAAGCTTTCTTT
V gene: TRBV28; D gene: .; J gene: TRBJ1-5; clone size: .; CDR3 protein: CASSPSGGFLGPQHF; CDR3 DNA: TGTGCCAGCAGCCCAAGTGGAGGGTTTCTGGGACCCCAGCATTTT
V gene: TRBV5-1; D gene: .; J gene: TRBJ2-7; clone size: once; CDR3 protein: CASSLPTGTYEQYF; CDR3 DNA: TGCGCCAGCAGCCTACCAACGGGGACCTACGAGCAGTACTTC
V gene: TRBV29-1; D gene: .; J gene: TRBJ2-2; clone size: once; CDR3 protein: CSVGVLNTGELFF; CDR3 DNA: TGCAGCGTTGGTGTACTGAACACCGGGGAGCTGTTTTTT
V gene: TRBV6-5; D gene: TRBD2; J gene: TRBJ2-2; clone size: .; CDR3 protein: CASSYSLAGDGELFF; CDR3 DNA: TGTGCCAGCAGTTACTCCCTAGCGGGTGACGGGGAGCTGTTTTTT
V gene: TRBV6-5; D gene: TRBD1; J gene: TRBJ1-2; clone size: once; CDR3 protein: CASSYGGQPYGYTF; CDR3 DNA: TGTGCCAGCAGCTATGGGGGACAGCCCTATGGCTACACCTTC
V gene: TRBV5-1; D gene: .; J gene: TRBJ1-5; clone size: .; CDR3 protein: CASSFALNQPQHF; CDR3 DNA: TGCGCCAGCAGCTTTGCGTTAAATCAGCCCCAGCATTTT
V gene: TRBV5-1; D gene: .; J gene: TRBJ2-7; clone size: once; CDR3 protein: CASSLIPGTNYEQYF; CDR3 DNA: TGCGCCAGCAGCTTGATCCCCGGGACAAACTACGAGCAGTACTTC
V gene: TRBV5-4; D gene: TRBD2; J gene: TRBJ2-5; clone size: .; CDR3 protein: CASTLGLASGQETQYF; CDR3 DNA: TGTGCCAGCACCTTAGGACTAGCCAGCGGTCAAGAGACCCAGTACTTC
V gene: TRBV18; D gene: .; J gene: TRBJ1-3; clone size: .; CDR3 protein: CASSPRRGEGNTIYF; CDR3 DNA: TGTGCCAGCTCACCGCGCAGGGGAGAGGGAAACACCATATATTTT
V gene: TRBV2; D gene: TRBD2; J gene: TRBJ2-1; clone size: .; CDR3 protein: CASSEPSTSGIPNEQFF; CDR3 DNA: TGTGCCAGCAGTGAACCTTCCACTAGCGGGATTCCCAATGAGCAGTTCTTC
V gene: TRBV30; D gene: .; J gene: TRBJ2-7; clone size: .; CDR3 protein: CAWSAGKGYEQYF; CDR3 DNA: TGTGCCTGGAGCGCAGGGAAGGGGTACGAGCAGTACTTC
V gene: TRBV5-4; D gene: .; J gene: TRBJ2-3; clone size: .; CDR3 protein: CASSLATRAQYF; CDR3 DNA: TGTGCCAGCAGCTTGGCCACCCGGGCGCAGTATTTT
V gene: TRBV7-9; D gene: TRBD1; J gene: TRBJ2-1; clone size: .; CDR3 protein: CASSRGGTGGLVEQFF; CDR3 DNA: TGTGCCAGCAGCCGGGGGGGGACAGGGGGTCTGGTGGAGCAGTTCTTC
V gene: TRBV2; D gene: TRBD1; J gene: TRBJ2-7; clone size: few; CDR3 protein: CASKQGAMNEQYF; CDR3 DNA: TGTGCCAGCAAACAGGGGGCGATGAACGAGCAGTACTTC
V gene: TRBV10-2; D gene: TRBD1; J gene: TRBJ1-5; clone size: few; CDR3 protein: CASSEGQGPTNQPQHF; CDR3 DNA: TGCGCCAGCAGTGAAGGACAGGGGCCGACTAATCAGCCCCAGCATTTT
V gene: TRBV5-1; D gene: TRBD1; J gene: TRBJ1-5; clone size: .; CDR3 protein: CASSPGQGGFNQPQHF; CDR3 DNA: TGCGCCAGCAGCCCGGGACAGGGGGGGTTTAATCAGCCCCAGCATTTT
V gene: TRBV28; D gene: .; J gene: TRBJ2-7; clone size: .; CDR3 protein: CASLSAGEMDEQYF; CDR3 DNA: TGTGCCAGCCTTTCTGCAGGGGAGATGGACGAGCAGTACTTC
V gene: TRBV5-1; D gene: TRBD1; J gene: TRBJ2-7; clone size: .; CDR3 protein: CASSLGTGVSFYEQYF; CDR3 DNA: TGCGCCAGCAGCTTGGGGACAGGGGTTAGCTTTTACGAGCAGTACTTC
V gene: TRBV4-1; D gene: .; J gene: TRBJ2-7; clone size: .; CDR3 protein: CASSQDSRGYEQYF; CDR3 DNA: TGCGCCAGCAGCCAAGATAGCCGGGGTTACGAGCAGTACTTC
V gene: TRBV5-1; D gene: TRBD2; J gene: TRBJ2-2; clone size: .; CDR3 protein: CASSLGPSGITGELFF; CDR3 DNA: TGCGCCAGCAGCTTGGGGCCTAGCGGGATCACCGGGGAGCTGTTTTTT